This T cell receptor (beta chain) was observed in a study of blood T cell repertoires in COVID-19. Assay used: immunoSEQ multiplex PCR; TCRdb lists only in-frame clones, some missing. The sample has approximately 170,000 clones, approximately 95% seen once. The sequence was obtained from a woman aged 60-75 years with COVID-19, enrolled during active disease. Sequencing was performed on peripheral blood.

Written as DNA, the CDR3 is TGTGCCAGCTCGAGGGGGCCCACCTACGAGCAGTACTTC. Translation: CASSRGPTYEQYF. The V and J genes are TRBV11-2 and TRBJ2-7, with 7 bases matching TRBD1. The CDR3 is 13 amino acids. V dropped 8 bases and J dropped 2; count of bases not matched to a gene: 6. The germline CDR1 and CDR2 sequences are SGHAT and FQNNGV.